These 26 T cell receptor beta chains share one sample of origin, sequenced in a study of CD8 T cells in ankylosing spondylitis. Whole-study findings and limits: A TCR beta motif of under 10 highly homologous variants seemed to mark ankylosing spondylitis blood.

These receptors' targets are unknown. Using its own MiXCR run on the 5' RACE reads, TCRdb lists one record per CDR3 protein. The sample holds around 390,000 distinct CDR3 sequences, more than 20% seen once. Sequencing was done on a sample of blood, either unsorted or a sorted T cell fraction (not recorded which). These TCRs come from a male donor with ankylosing spondylitis.

This clonotype was detected only a few times. As DNA, the CDR3 is TGTGCCAGCAGTTTAGTTTCCATGAACACTGAAGCTTTCTTT. Its translation is CASSLVSMNTEAFF. The chain has TRBV12-3 or TRBV12-4 and TRBJ1-1; D gene uncertain. V was cut by 1 base and J by 0 bases, with 6 bases left in between. The CDR3 has 14 residues.

This chain joins TRBV7-8 and TRBJ2-7, with 10 bases identical to TRBD1. This CDR3 spans 15 amino acids. The germline gives CDR1 SGHVS, CDR2 FQNEAQ. V was clipped by 5 bases and J by 4 bases; unmatched bases: 8. The CDR3 DNA reads as TGTGCCAGCAGCACCTCCGGGACAGGGGCTTACGAGCAGTACTTC. Its protein product is CASSTSGTGAYEQYF.

The V call is TRBV12-3 or TRBV12-4, the J call TRBJ2-7; D gene uncertain. The V gene lost 6 bases and the J gene lost 0 bases, with 15 bases spanning the gap. The CDR3 consists of 15 residues. The CDR3: CASSPGILSSYEQYF. Written as DNA, the CDR3 is TGTGCCAGCAGCCCCGGTATCCTTAGCTCCTACGAGCAGTACTTC.

This clonotype was counted only a few times. The rearrangement joins TRBV20-1 to TRBJ1-2; no firm D call. The CDR3 sequence is 12 residues long. V gave up 5 bases and J gave up 5 bases, with 12 bases separating them. Looked up from germline, CDR1 is DFQATT and CDR2 is SNEGSKA (reference sequence). The CDR3 is CSAEPGIYGYTF. The CDR3 region has the DNA TGCAGTGCTGAACCGGGAATTTATGGCTACACCTTC.

The rearrangement joins TRBV6-6 to TRBJ2-7; D gene ambiguous. Trimming pared 10 bases from V and 2 bases from J, leaving 12 bases between. Germline lookup yields CDR1 MNHNY and CDR2 SVGAGI (reference sequence). The CDR3 sequence is 12 residues long. The CDR3 DNA sequence: TGTGCCACCCGGACCTACACCTACGAGCAGTACTTC. The encoded protein is CATRTYTYEQYF.

This clonotype was detected only once. The chain is built from TRBV9 and TRBJ2-1; D is ambiguous. Germline V gives CDR1 SGDLS, CDR2 YYNGEE. Trimming pared 0 bases from V and 7 bases from J, leaving 11 bases between. The CDR3 is made up of 14 amino acids. The CDR3 sequence is CASSVGWSWNEQFF. The CDR3 coding sequence is TGTGCCAGCAGCGTAGGTTGGAGTTGGAATGAGCAGTTCTTC. Full variable domain (outside the CDR3, taken from reference TRBV9 and TRBJ2-1): DSGVTQTPKHLITATGQRVTLRCSPRSGDLSVYWYQQSLDQGLQFLIQYYNGEERAKGNILERFSAQQFPDLHSELNLSSLELGDSALYFCASSVGWSWNEQFFGPGTRLTVL.

The genes are TRBV29-1 and TRBJ2-3; the match to TRBD2 covers 10 bases. The CDR3 runs to 13 residues. After removal of 6 bases from V and 4 bases from J, the junction contained 4 bases not matched to a gene. Germline values: CDR1 SQVTM, CDR2 ANQGSEA. DNA for the CDR3: TGCAGCGTCGACCTAGCGGGGGCAGATACGCAGTATTTT. As protein: CSVDLAGADTQYF.

This clonotype was seen a few times. The V call is TRBV15, the J call TRBJ2-5, with D hard to call. This CDR3 has 14 residues. Germline values: CDR1 LNHNV, CDR2 YYDKDF (reference sequence). V lost 0 bases and J 4 bases, leaving 9 bases between the germline ends. The CDR3 DNA follows: TGTGCCACCAGCAGAGATAGAAGTGTAGAGACCCAGTACTTC. Amino acids: CATSRDRSVETQYF.

V gene TRBV7-8 combines with J gene TRBJ1-5; no clear D gene. CDR3 length equals 14 residues. The germline CDR1 and CDR2 sequences are SGHVS and FQNEAQ. Trimming removed 2 bases from V and 3 bases from J, with 8 bases in between. The CDR3 nucleotides are TGTGCCAGCAGCTTAAGGGTGGTCAATCAGCCCCAGCATTTT. Its protein product is CASSLRVVNQPQHF.

The rearrangement joins TRBV5-1 to TRBJ2-3; 7 nucleotides agree with TRBD1. After removal of 0 bases from V and 2 bases from J, the junction contained 6 bases not matched to a gene. Germline V CDR1 and CDR2: SGHRS, YFSETQ. The CDR3 sequence is 16 residues long. The CDR3 here is CASSLVAGQVTDTQYF. The DNA of the CDR3 is TGCGCCAGCAGCTTGGTTGCAGGACAGGTCACAGATACGCAGTATTTT. The full variable domain, with the rest looked up from reference TRBV5-1 and TRBJ2-3, is KAGVTQTPRYLIKTRGQQVTLSCSPISGHRSVSWYQQTPGQGLQFLFEYFSETQRNKGNFPGRFSGRQFSNSRSEMNVSTLELGDSALYLCASSLVAGQVTDTQYFGPGTRLTVL.

This clonotype was counted only a few times. The J gene is TRBJ1-1, the V gene TRBV20-1; D gene ambiguous. The CDR3 loop spans 16 amino acids. V was cut by 0 bases and J by 4 bases, with 18 bases left in between. Germline values: CDR1 DFQATT, CDR2 SNEGSKA (reference sequence). CDR3 protein: CSARDRRAARSTEAFF. The CDR3 nucleotides are TGCAGTGCTAGAGATCGCCGGGCAGCTCGGAGCACTGAAGCTTTCTTT.

The chain carries TRBV11-3 and TRBJ1-2; TRBD1 might be the D (6 bases). Germline assignment: CDR1 SGHNT and CDR2 YENEEA. The CDR3 totals 14 residues. Deletions cut 1 base from V and 4 bases from J, with 10 bases between. The CDR3 bases are TGTGCCAGCAGCTTAGGACAGGCCGCCTATGGCTACACCTTC. Residues: CASSLGQAAYGYTF.

J is TRBJ2-4 and V is TRBV19; TRBD1 or TRBD2 may be the D gene (5 bases each). This CDR3 is built from 16 residues. Deletions cut 5 bases from V and 1 base from J, with 15 bases between. Germline V gene lookup returns CDR1 LNHDA and CDR2 SQIVND (reference sequence). CDR3 nucleotides: TGTGCCAGTAGTGCCCGGGACCCGAGGGCCAAAAACATTCAGTACTTC. It is translated as CASSARDPRAKNIQYF.

This clonotype has only a few counts. The J gene is TRBJ2-3, the V gene TRBV7-2; the D gene is possibly TRBD2 (6 bases). In germline, CDR1 is SGHTA, CDR2 FQGNSA. The CDR3 extends over 15 amino acids. V lost 1 base and J 1 base, leaving 9 bases between the germline ends. The CDR3 protein is CASSLVSGGTDTQYF. Here the CDR3 DNA reads TGTGCCAGCAGCTTAGTGTCGGGAGGCACAGATACGCAGTATTTT. Drawing the rest from reference TRBV7-2 and TRBJ2-3, the complete variable domain is GAGVSQSPSNKVTEKGKDVELRCDPISGHTALYWYRQSLGQGLEFLIYFQGNSAPDKSGLPSDRFSAERTGGSVSTLTIQRTQQEDSAVYLCASSLVSGGTDTQYFGPGTRLTVL.

The chain recombines TRBV18 with TRBJ2-1; 12 nucleotides agree with TRBD2. With V trimmed by 3 bases and J by 6 bases, 9 bases remained unmatched. Germline assignment: CDR1 KGHSH and CDR2 LQKENI. The CDR3 covers 17 residues. The CDR3, as DNA: TGTGCCAGCTCACCTGCCTTCCTAGCGGGGGGGGGCAATGAGCAGTTCTTC. This codes for CASSPAFLAGGGNEQFF.

The rearrangement links TRBV2 to TRBJ1-5, with D maybe TRBD1 (5 bases). This CDR3 region has 15 residues. The germline V gene encodes CDR1 SNHLY and CDR2 FYNNEI. V shed 1 base and J shed 2 bases, with 9 bases lying between them. As DNA, the CDR3 is TGTGCCAGCAGTGAAGGCCAGGGACGCAATCAGCCCCAGCATTTT. This sequence encodes CASSEGQGRNQPQHF.

The V and J genes are TRBV7-9 and TRBJ2-7; TRBD2 matches 16 bases. CDR1 SEHNR and CDR2 FQNEAQ come from the germline V gene (reference sequence). This CDR3 has 17 residues. Trimming took 5 bases from V and 5 from J; bases not matched to a gene: 9. CDR3 DNA sequence: TGTGCCAGCAGCCCGGGACTAGCGGGAGGGCCGGGGGACGAGCAGTACTTC. Protein sequence: CASSPGLAGGPGDEQYF.

J is TRBJ1-1 and V is TRBV12-3 or TRBV12-4, with 11 nucleotides matching TRBD1. The CDR3 runs to 13 residues. Germline trimming cut 6 bases from V and 5 bases from J; bases unmatched to any gene: 2. CDR3 loop: CASRGQGGTEAFF. DNA of the CDR3: TGTGCCAGCAGGGGACAGGGGGGAACTGAAGCTTTCTTT.

The sample holds a few counts of this clonotype. The chain has TRBV11-3 and TRBJ2-3; D unclear. CDR3 length: 14 amino acids. Germline V gene data show CDR1 as SGHNT and CDR2 as YENEEA. V lost 4 bases to trimming and J lost 4 bases, with 12 bases between them. CDR3: CASSSRPVPDTQYF. The CDR3 DNA reads TGTGCCAGCAGCTCCAGACCAGTCCCAGATACGCAGTATTTT.

This clonotype came up many times. The chain combines TRBV29-1 with TRBJ2-1; D call uncertain. Germline CDR1 and CDR2: SQVTM and ANQGSEA. This CDR3 is 13 amino acids long. With 4 bases removed from V and 2 bases from J, the gap between germline ends came to 9 bases. CDR3 sequence reads: CSVGSTPYNEQFF. The CDR3 coding sequence is TGCAGCGTTGGGAGCACCCCCTACAATGAGCAGTTCTTC.

The table lists this clonotype with a few counts. V gene TRBV25-1 combines with J gene TRBJ2-1; 9 nucleotides line up with TRBD2. The CDR3 sequence is 18 residues long. In germline, CDR1 is MGHDK, CDR2 SYGVNS. Trimming removed 1 base from V and 1 base from J; junction bases left unmatched: 8. Written as DNA, the CDR3 is TGTGCCAGCAGTGAATTCGGGGTGACTAGCGGTTCCTACAATGAGCAGTTCTTC. Protein sequence: CASSEFGVTSGSYNEQFF. The full variable domain, its missing parts supplied by reference TRBV25-1 and TRBJ2-1, is EADIYQTPRYLVIGTGKKITLECSQTMGHDKMYWYQQDPGMELHLIHYSYGVNSTEKGDLSSESTVSRIRTEHFPLTLESARPSHTSQYLCASSEFGVTSGSYNEQFFGPGTRLTVL.

The rearrangement joins TRBV28 to TRBJ2-1; TRBD2 matches at 12 bases. The CDR3 covers 17 residues. Germline loops: CDR1 MDHEN, CDR2 SYDVKM. The V segment lost 7 bases and the J segment 0 bases; nucleotides outside the gene matches: 7. The DNA for the CDR3 is TGTGCCAGCAAGTTCCTAGCGGGAGGGGTCTCCTACAATGAGCAGTTCTTC. It encodes CASKFLAGGVSYNEQFF.

Ten or more counts support this clonotype. The chain joins TRBV29-1 to TRBJ2-3; either TRBD1 or TRBD2 may supply D (6 bases each). Germline V gene sequence: CDR1 SQVTM, CDR2 ANQGSEA. Trimming removed 7 bases from V and 5 bases from J, with 10 bases in between. The CDR3 is 11 residues long. This chain's CDR3 is CSAGGVDTQYF. The CDR3 nucleotides read TGCAGCGCCGGGGGCGTAGATACGCAGTATTTT.

Written as DNA, the CDR3 is TGTGCCAGCAGTTATCTCCAGAACTATGGCTACACCTTC. It encodes CASSYLQNYGYTF. V gene TRBV6-2 or TRBV6-3 combines with J gene TRBJ1-2; D uncertain. Per germline, CDR1 MNHEY and CDR2 SVGEGT. The V end lost 3 bases, the J end lost 2 bases, and 7 bases lay between the germline ends. The CDR3 runs to 13 residues.

This clonotype was recorded once. The chain links TRBV29-1 to TRBJ2-5, with TRBD1 identical over 8 bases. CDR1 and CDR2 (germline): SQVTM, ANQGSEA. CDR3 length equals 12 residues. V lost 6 bases to trimming and J lost 1 base; unmatched junction nucleotides: 1. In nucleotides, the CDR3 is TGCAGCGTCACAGGGGGCCAAGAGACCCAGTACTTC. Encoded protein: CSVTGGQETQYF.

The genes are TRBV5-1 and TRBJ2-1; 8 positions match TRBD1. The germline V gene encodes CDR1 SGHRS and CDR2 YFSETQ. J gave up 4 bases and V 3 bases, and 3 bases lay outside the gene matches. The length of the CDR3 is 14 residues. Here the CDR3 DNA reads TGCGCCAGCAGCTCCGGACAGGGTTACAATGAGCAGTTCTTC. Translated: CASSSGQGYNEQFF.